This is a list of T cell receptor beta chains from one sample in a study of T cell responses to AZD1222 COVID-19 vaccine. Repertoires were generated with immunoSEQ multiplex PCR, while TCRdb's copy carries only in-frame clones and drops some. The sample has approximately 64,000 clones; about 83% are singletons. The starting material was peripheral blood, obtained on day 0 of AZD1222 vaccination. Receptors originate from an adult in good health. Each CDR3 is given with its conserved first and last residue. Each record gives: J gene, clone size, D gene, V gene, CDR3 protein, CDR3 DNA. D genes are given only for firm matches. Clone sizes are given selectively: once, few, many, or a class where the clone is expanded.

TRBJ1-4 - - TRBV30 CAWSESVGVNEKLFF TGTGCCTGGAGCGAGTCGGTCGGGGTTAATGAAAAACTGTTTTTT
TRBJ1-5 - - TRBV14 CASSQSGDQPQHF TGTGCCAGCAGCCAATCCGGGGATCAGCCCCAGCATTTT
TRBJ2-7 - - TRBV5-1 CASSLVGSSYEQYF TGCGCCAGCAGCTTGGTTGGCAGCTCCTACGAGCAGTACTTC
TRBJ2-1 once TRBD2 TRBV6-6 CASTGLAEGRQFF TGTGCCAGCACCGGACTAGCGGAAGGGAGGCAGTTCTTC
TRBJ2-7 - TRBD1 TRBV4-3 CASSPSDRGPYEQYF TGCGCCAGCAGCCCGTCGGACAGGGGGCCCTACGAGCAGTACTTC
TRBJ2-7 few - TRBV7-2 CASSLGGSQYEQYF TGTGCCAGCAGCTTAGGGGGCTCTCAATACGAGCAGTACTTC
TRBJ1-5 - - TRBV7-9 CASSFSGSNQPQHF TGTGCCAGCAGCTTTAGTGGCAGCAATCAGCCCCAGCATTTT
TRBJ1-3 - - TRBV21-1 CASSKVRDLGNTIYF TGTGCCAGCAGCAAAGTTAGGGATCTCGGAAACACCATATATTTT
TRBJ1-4 - - TRBV7-2 CASRPRGATNEKLFF TGTGCCAGCCGTCCCCGCGGTGCAACTAATGAAAAACTGTTTTTT
TRBJ1-1 - - TRBV9 CASSPNRTGTEAFF TGTGCCAGCAGCCCCAACCGGACCGGGACTGAAGCTTTCTTT
TRBJ2-1 - - TRBV6-2/TRBV6-3 CASSYNYEQFF TGTGCCAGCAGTTACAACTATGAGCAGTTCTTC
TRBJ1-5 once TRBD1 TRBV23-1 CASTKDTGDSNQPQHF TGCGCCAGCACCAAAGATACAGGGGATAGCAATCAGCCCCAGCATTTT
TRBJ2-5 - TRBD1 TRBV10-3 CAINDRGEETQYF TGTGCCATCAACGACAGGGGTGAGGAGACCCAGTACTTC
TRBJ2-7 - - TRBV9 CASSVADRPYEQYF TGTGCCAGCAGCGTAGCCGACAGACCCTACGAGCAGTACTTC
TRBJ1-2 - - TRBV27 CASSFIGNYGYTF TGTGCCAGCAGTTTTATAGGGAACTATGGCTACACCTTC
TRBJ2-1 few TRBD2 TRBV6-5 CASSTGLAGAGEQFF TGTGCCAGCAGTACGGGACTAGCGGGGGCCGGTGAGCAGTTCTTC
TRBJ2-1 - TRBD2 TRBV6-5 CATLAGGPYNEQFF TGTGCCACCTTAGCGGGGGGCCCCTACAATGAGCAGTTCTTC
TRBJ2-7 - TRBD2 TRBV5-1 CASSLLGLAGKF TGCGCCAGCAGCCTACTAGGACTAGCGGGGAAATTC
TRBJ1-6 - - TRBV5-5 CASSLVRTGTDSPLHF TGTGCCAGCAGCTTGGTGCGCACAGGGACGGATTCACCCCTCCACTTT
TRBJ1-2 - - TRBV6-5 CASSYSRGRDGYTF TGTGCCAGCAGTTACTCTCGCGGGCGCGATGGCTACACCTTC
TRBJ2-7 - TRBD1 TRBV27 CASSARTGGFYEQYF TGTGCCAGCAGTGCTAGGACAGGGGGCTTCTACGAGCAGTACTTC
TRBJ2-3 - - TRBV4-2 CASSQSPHYTQYF TGTGCCAGCAGCCAATCCCCCCATTATACGCAGTATTTT
TRBJ1-1 - - TRBV4-1 CASSQAGTGRNTEAFF TGCGCCAGCAGCCAAGCGGGAACAGGGAGGAACACTGAAGCTTTCTTT
TRBJ1-4 - TRBD1 TRBV3-1/TRBV3-2 CASSLPGQGTEKLFF TGTGCCAGCAGCCTCCCGGGACAGGGTACAGAAAAACTGTTTTTT
TRBJ1-6 once TRBD1 TRBV5-4 CASSSGQGKNSPLHF TGTGCCAGCAGCTCTGGACAGGGAAAGAATTCACCCCTCCACTTT
TRBJ1-3 few - TRBV11-2 CASSTLRGFVGNTIYF TGTGCCAGCAGTACATTGCGGGGATTCGTTGGAAACACCATATATTTT
TRBJ1-6 - - TRBV3-1/TRBV3-2 CASSQGAYNSPLHF TGTGCCAGCAGCCAAGGGGCCTATAATTCACCCCTCCACTTT
TRBJ1-2 once - TRBV4-2 CASSQDSPLGGYTF TGTGCCAGCAGCCAAGACAGCCCCCTCGGGGGCTACACCTTC
TRBJ2-7 - - TRBV28 CASSFRISHEQYF TGTGCCAGCAGTTTCCGGATAAGTCACGAGCAGTACTTC
TRBJ1-2 - TRBD1 TRBV7-8 CASSLAYLGRQGSYGYTF TGTGCCAGCAGCTTAGCCTACCTCGGCCGACAGGGGAGTTATGGCTACACCTTC
TRBJ2-5 - TRBD2 TRBV29-1 CSVDQPGTGNGRLAGGQETQYF TGCAGCGTTGACCAACCCGGGACAGGGAACGGCAGGCTAGCGGGGGGGCAAGAGACCCAGTACTTC
TRBJ1-1 - - TRBV18 CASSPQVGGTNTEAFF TGTGCCAGCTCACCACAGGTCGGGGGAACGAACACTGAAGCTTTCTTT
TRBJ2-3 few TRBD2 TRBV5-7 CASSLAGGIFTDTQYF TGTGCCAGCAGCTTGGCCGGGGGGATCTTCACAGATACGCAGTATTTT
TRBJ2-2 - - TRBV28 CASSHSTLNTGELFF TGTGCCAGCAGTCATAGCACCTTGAACACCGGGGAGCTGTTTTTT
TRBJ2-1 - TRBD1 TRBV15 CATEPGTGGSSYNEQFF TGTGCCACCGAACCCGGGACAGGGGGTAGCTCCTACAATGAGCAGTTCTTC
TRBJ1-1 - - TRBV11-1 CASRPPAGGGSFF TGTGCCAGCAGGCCACCCGCGGGAGGGGGATCTTTCTTT
TRBJ2-7 once - TRBV30 CAWRYPGYEQYF TGTGCCTGGAGGTACCCTGGCTACGAGCAGTACTTC
TRBJ2-1 - - TRBV5-1 CASSQVTGTDNEQFF TGCGCCAGCAGCCAAGTAACAGGGACGGACAATGAGCAGTTCTTC
TRBJ2-2 - - TRBV7-6 CASSSRGTTNTGELFF TGTGCCAGCAGCTCGCGAGGGACAACGAACACCGGGGAGCTGTTTTTT
TRBJ2-5 few - TRBV7-2 CASSLGQPRPLYF TGTGCCAGCAGCTTGGGCCAGCCCCGGCCGCTGTACTTC
TRBJ2-7 few - TRBV25-1 CASSERDGAYEQYF TGTGCCAGCAGTGAAAGGGACGGAGCCTACGAGCAGTACTTC
TRBJ1-2 - - TRBV30 CAWSLLEGYTF TGTGCCTGGAGTCTACTTGAGGGCTACACCTTC
TRBJ2-7 - - TRBV6-5 CASSPGLGVYEQYF TGTGCCAGCAGCCCCGGCCTGGGGGTTTACGAGCAGTACTTC
TRBJ2-7 - - TRBV6-5 CASSSTGQGDEQYF TGTGCCAGCTCCTCCACGGGGCAGGGTGACGAGCAGTACTTC
TRBJ2-7 - TRBD2 TRBV4-1 CASSQDRTSGEYEQYF TGCGCCAGCAGCCAAGATCGGACTAGCGGGGAATACGAGCAGTACTTC
TRBJ1-1 - TRBD1 TRBV27 CASSFWQGAGRTEAFF TGTGCCAGCAGTTTTTGGCAGGGGGCAGGTAGGACTGAAGCTTTCTTT
TRBJ1-3 - - TRBV7-9 CASSLAGWGGNTIYF TGTGCCAGCAGCTTAGCTGGGTGGGGCGGAAACACCATATATTTT
TRBJ2-2 - - TRBV19 CASSRTANTGELFF TGTGCCAGTAGTAGAACCGCGAACACCGGGGAGCTGTTTTTT
TRBJ2-2 - TRBD2 TRBV15 CATSRDPFRLAGSGTGELFF TGTGCCACCAGCAGAGATCCGTTCCGACTAGCGGGTTCTGGCACCGGGGAGCTGTTTTTT
TRBJ1-1 - TRBD1 TRBV7-9 CASSWGGTANTEAFF TGTGCCAGCAGTTGGGGTGGGACAGCGAACACTGAAGCTTTCTTT
TRBJ2-7 - TRBD1 TRBV4-3 CASSQHRTGVYEQYF TGCGCCAGCAGCCAACATCGGACAGGGGTTTACGAGCAGTACTTC
TRBJ1-5 - - TRBV30 CAWSVYDRTQHF TGTGCCTGGAGTGTATACGATCGGACCCAGCATTTT
TRBJ1-4 - - TRBV5-8 CASSLVGGASTNEKLFF TGTGCCAGCAGCTTGGTAGGCGGGGCCTCAACTAATGAAAAACTGTTTTTT
TRBJ2-2 - TRBD1 TRBV9 CASSNPGQGGSGELFF TGTGCCAGCAGTAACCCAGGACAGGGTGGCTCCGGGGAGCTGTTTTTT